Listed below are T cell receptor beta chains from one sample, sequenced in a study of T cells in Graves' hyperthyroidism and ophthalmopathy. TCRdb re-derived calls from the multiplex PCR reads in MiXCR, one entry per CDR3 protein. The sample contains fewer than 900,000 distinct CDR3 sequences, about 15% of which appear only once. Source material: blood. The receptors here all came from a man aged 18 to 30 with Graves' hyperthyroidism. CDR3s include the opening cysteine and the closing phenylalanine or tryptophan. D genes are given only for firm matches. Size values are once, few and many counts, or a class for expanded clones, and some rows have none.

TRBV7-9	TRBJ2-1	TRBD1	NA	TGTGCCAGCAGCTGGGACAGGGGGCGCTATTACAATGAGCAGTTCTTC	CASSWDRGRYYNEQFF
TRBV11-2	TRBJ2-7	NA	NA	TGTGCCAGCAGCTCGTGGACAGTAGCCTACGAGCAGTACTTC	CASSSWTVAYEQYF
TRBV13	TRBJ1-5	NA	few	TGTGCCAGCAGCTTAGGGAGGGTGGGGCAGCCCCAGCATTTT	CASSLGRVGQPQHF
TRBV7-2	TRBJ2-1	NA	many	TGTGCCAGCAGCTTATTGGTCAGCAATGAGCAGTTCTTC	CASSLLVSNEQFF
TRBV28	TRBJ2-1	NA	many	TGTGCCAGCAGTTTGAGTTGGGCGTCCAATGAGCAGTTCTTC	CASSLSWASNEQFF
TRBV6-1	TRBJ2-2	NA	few	TGTGCCAGCAGTCGGGACCAGAACACCGGGGAGCTGTTTTTT	CASSRDQNTGELFF
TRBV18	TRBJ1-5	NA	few	TGTGCCAGCTCACCCCTGGCGCTTAACCAGCCCCAGCATTTT	CASSPLALNQPQHF
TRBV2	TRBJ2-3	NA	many	TGTGCCAGCAGTGAACCCCCCATGGATACGCAGTATTTT	CASSEPPMDTQYF
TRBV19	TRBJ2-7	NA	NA	TGTGCCAGTAGCATCGTCTCCGGGTACGAGCAGTACTTC	CASSIVSGYEQYF
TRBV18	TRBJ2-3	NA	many	TGTGCCAGCTCACCCGGATTCGGGATTAGCACAGATACGCAGTATTTT	CASSPGFGISTDTQYF
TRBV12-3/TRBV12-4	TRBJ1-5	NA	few	TGTGCCAGCAGATACTCGGGCTCCCGTCAGCCCCAGCATTTT	CASRYSGSRQPQHF
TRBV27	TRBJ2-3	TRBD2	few	TGTGCCAGCAGCCGTGGAGCGGGAGCCCAAGGAGGGACGCAGTATTTT	CASSRGAGAQGGTQYF
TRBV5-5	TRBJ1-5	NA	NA	TGTGCCAGCAGCTTGGACAGGGCGGGGGATCAGCCCCAGCATTTT	CASSLDRAGDQPQHF
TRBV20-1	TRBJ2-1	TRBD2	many	TGCAGTGCTCCCCGACTAGCGGGAGGGGGATGGGAGCAGTTCTTC	CSAPRLAGGGWEQFF
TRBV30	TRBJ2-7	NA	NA	TGTGCCGGGCTTGCCGGGACCGTCTACGAGCAGTACTTC	CAGLAGTVYEQYF
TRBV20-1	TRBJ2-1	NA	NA	TGCAGTGCTAGAGAACACTCCTACAATGAGCAGTTCTTC	CSAREHSYNEQFF
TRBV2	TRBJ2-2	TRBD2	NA	TGTGCCAGCAGGGACCTAGCGGGAGGAGGCACCGGGGAGCTGTTTTTT	CASRDLAGGGTGELFF
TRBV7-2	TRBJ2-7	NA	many	TGTGCCAGCAGTCTGACAGAATACGAGCAGTACTTC	CASSLTEYEQYF
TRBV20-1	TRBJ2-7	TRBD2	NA	TGCAGTGCTCGCTTTATGGGCGGGGGATCCTACGAGCAGTACTTC	CSARFMGGGSYEQYF
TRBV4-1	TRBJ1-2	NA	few	TGCGCCAGCAGCCCGTACAGGGTGACTGCGGATGGCTACACCTTC	CASSPYRVTADGYTF
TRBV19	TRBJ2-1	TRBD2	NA	TGTGCCAGCACAAGCCTAGCGGGAGGGCCGGTTGAGCAGTTCTTC	CASTSLAGGPVEQFF
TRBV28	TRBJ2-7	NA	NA	TGTGCCAGCAGCCCTTACTCTAGCTCCTACGAGCAGTACTTC	CASSPYSSSYEQYF
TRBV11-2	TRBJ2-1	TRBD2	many	TGTGCCAGCAGCTCCCTAGCGGCCTCTTTATACAATGAGCAGTTCTTC	CASSSLAASLYNEQFF
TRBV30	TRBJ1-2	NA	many	TGTGCCTGGACAGGCCAGCTGAATGCGTTGGATGGCTACACCTTC	CAWTGQLNALDGYTF
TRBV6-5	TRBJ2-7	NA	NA	TGTGCCAGCAGTTACTCGCAGGGATCTTCCTACGAGCAGTACTTC	CASSYSQGSSYEQYF
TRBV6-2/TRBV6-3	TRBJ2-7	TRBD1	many	TGTGCCAGCAGTTACCCCTTGGGGACAGGGGGCGACGAGCAGTACTTC	CASSYPLGTGGDEQYF
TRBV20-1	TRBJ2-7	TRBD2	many	TGCAGTGCCGACCTCTGGTCCGCGGGAGTTACCCACGAGCAGTACTTC	CSADLWSAGVTHEQYF
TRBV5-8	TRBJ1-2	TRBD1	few	TGTGCCAGCAGCTGGACGGGACAGGGCAACTATGGCTACACCTTC	CASSWTGQGNYGYTF
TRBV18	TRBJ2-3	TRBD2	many	TGTGCCAGCTCACCAAACCGCGGGAGGGATAGCACAGATACGCAGTATTTT	CASSPNRGRDSTDTQYF
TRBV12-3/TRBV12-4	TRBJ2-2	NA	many	TGTGCCAGCACTCGAGGAGGGAGCGCCACCGGGGAGCTGTTTTTT	CASTRGGSATGELFF
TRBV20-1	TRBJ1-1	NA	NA	TGCAGTGCTAGAGTCCTGGGTATGAACACTGAAGCTTTCTTT	CSARVLGMNTEAFF
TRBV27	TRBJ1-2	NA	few	TGTGCCAGCAGTCCCCCGGGACGGACTCTCTATGGCTACACCTTC	CASSPPGRTLYGYTF
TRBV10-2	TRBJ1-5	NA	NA	TGCGCCAGCAGTGAGAGGAGTTTCGAGCCCCAGCATTTT	CASSERSFEPQHF
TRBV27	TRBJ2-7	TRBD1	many	TGTGCCAGCAGTCCGCGACAGGGTCCCGTCGAGCAGTACTTC	CASSPRQGPVEQYF
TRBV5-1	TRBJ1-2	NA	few	TGCGCCAGCAGCTTGGATTGGGGGGCGCGGTATGGCTACACCTTC	CASSLDWGARYGYTF
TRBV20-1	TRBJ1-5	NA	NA	TGCAGTGTCAAAAAGTACGGCCGTCGGAACAATCAGCCCCAGCATTTT	CSVKKYGRRNNQPQHF
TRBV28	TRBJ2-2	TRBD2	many	TGTGCCAGCAGTTTTGAGCGGGAGACCGGGGAGCTGTTTTTT	CASSFERETGELFF